The sequence of this TCR beta chain was determined in a study of OX40 agonist ivuxolimab in advanced cancers. For the study at large: Ivuxolimab, an antibody that agonizes OX40 (CD134), was administered to the patients. Dose-escalation subjects each had hepatocellular carcinoma, melanoma, renal cell or head and neck cancer. Roughly two fifths of patients had received prior checkpoint inhibitor therapy.

Sequenced by immunoSEQ multiplex PCR; TCRdb stores in-frame clones only, minus some. Of more than 45,000 clones in the sample, around 77% were seen once. The CDR3 runs to 12 residues. Germline CDR1 is SGDLS and CDR2 is YYNGEE. Trimming pared 3 bases from V and 5 bases from J, leaving 8 bases between. Sequencing used CD4+ or CD8+ T cells sorted from blood, obtained in a trial of the OX40 agonist ivuxolimab. The TCR comes from an adult with an advanced solid tumor such as melanoma, head and neck, liver or kidney cancer. The chain couples TRBV9 to TRBJ2-5; possibly TRBD1 for D (5 bases). CDR3 DNA: TGTGCCAGCAGCGCCAGGGCGGAGACCCAGTACTTC. Translated, it gives CASSARAETQYF.